This T cell receptor beta chain was observed in a study of Graves' ophthalmopathy and Graves' hyperthyroidism. Whole-study results and caveats: Separation of ophthalmopathy from stable hyperthyroidism was achieved by a 13-signature model, at about 91% sensitivity and roughly 81% specificity. Both a roughly 66% sensitivity and an approximately 79% specificity characterized the model's predictions of ophthalmopathy progression.

This clonotype appeared many times. Its antigen is not known. The authors amplified TCR beta CDR3 regions, and they did so from RNA transcripts for repertoire sequencing. Second-round multiplex PCR followed a first-round RT-PCR using HTBI primers. TCRdb analysed the multiplex PCR reads with MiXCR anew, one entry per CDR3 protein. The sample lists around 1.1 million distinct CDR3 sequences; roughly 35% were seen once. Germline CDR1 reads ENHRY; CDR2 reads SYGVKD. This CDR3 has 13 amino acids. V was cut by 6 bases and J by 2 bases, with 11 bases left in between. Sequenced: peripheral blood or thyroid tissue (not recorded which). The chain has TRBV10-3 and TRBJ2-7; D tentatively fits TRBD1 or TRBD2 (6 bases each). This clonotype originated in an adult man with Graves' hyperthyroidism. CDR3 loop: CAISGGKTYEQYF. CDR3 DNA: TGTGCCATCAGCGGGGGCAAAACCTACGAGCAGTACTTC.